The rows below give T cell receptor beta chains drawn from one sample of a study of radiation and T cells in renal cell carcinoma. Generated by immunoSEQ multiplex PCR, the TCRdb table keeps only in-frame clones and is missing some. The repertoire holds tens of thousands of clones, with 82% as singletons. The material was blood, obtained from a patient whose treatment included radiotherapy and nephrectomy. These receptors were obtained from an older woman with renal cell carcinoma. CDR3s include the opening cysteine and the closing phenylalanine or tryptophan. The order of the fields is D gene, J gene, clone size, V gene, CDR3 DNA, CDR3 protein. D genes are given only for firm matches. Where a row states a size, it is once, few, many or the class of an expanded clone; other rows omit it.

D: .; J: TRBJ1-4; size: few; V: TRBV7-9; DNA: TGTGCCAGCAGCGGGACTATGGGTCGCGAAAAACTGTTTTTT; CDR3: CASSGTMGREKLFF
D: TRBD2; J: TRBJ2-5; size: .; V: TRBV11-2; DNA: TGTGCCAGCAGCTTATGGGCTAGCGGCCAAGAGACCCAGTACTTC; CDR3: CASSLWASGQETQYF
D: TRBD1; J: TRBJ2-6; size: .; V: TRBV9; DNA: TGTGCCAGCAGCGTAGGGACAGGGGTTTCTGGGGCCAACGTCCTGACTTTC; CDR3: CASSVGTGVSGANVLTF
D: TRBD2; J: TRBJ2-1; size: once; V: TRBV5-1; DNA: TGCGCCAGCAGCTTTAAACTGACTAGCGGGGGATACAATGAGCAGTTCTTC; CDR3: CASSFKLTSGGYNEQFF
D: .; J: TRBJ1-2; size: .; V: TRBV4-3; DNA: TGCGCCAGCAGCCAAGATTGGGCCGGACTTAACTATGGCTACACCTTC; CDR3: CASSQDWAGLNYGYTF
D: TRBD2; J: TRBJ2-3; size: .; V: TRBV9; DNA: TGTGCCAGCAGCTTCATAGCGGGGGCCGGGGAAGATACGCAGTATTTT; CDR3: CASSFIAGAGEDTQYF
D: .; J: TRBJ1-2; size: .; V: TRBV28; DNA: TGTGCCAGCAGTTTCCCGCAGGGGATCACCTATGGCTACACCTTC; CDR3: CASSFPQGITYGYTF
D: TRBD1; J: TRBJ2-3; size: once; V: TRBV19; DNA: TGTGCCAGTAGTATAAGAGACAGGGGGGACACAGATACGCAGTATTTT; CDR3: CASSIRDRGDTDTQYF
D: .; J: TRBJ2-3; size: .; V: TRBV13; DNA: TGTGCCAGCAGCTCCGTTAGGGGCCTGGGGATGACAGATACGCAGTATTTT; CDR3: CASSSVRGLGMTDTQYF
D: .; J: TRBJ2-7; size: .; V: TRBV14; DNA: TGTGCCAGCAGCCAAGAAACTTGGAGTCTCCGGTACGAGCAGTACTTC; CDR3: CASSQETWSLRYEQYF
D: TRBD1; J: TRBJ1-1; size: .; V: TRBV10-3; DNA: TGTGCCATCAGTGAGTCGACAGGGACGGTGAACACTGAAGCTTTCTTT; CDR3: CAISESTGTVNTEAFF
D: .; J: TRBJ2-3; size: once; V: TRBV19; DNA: TGTGCCAGTAGTATTGGGCAGGGTGAGACAGATACGCAGTATTTT; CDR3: CASSIGQGETDTQYF
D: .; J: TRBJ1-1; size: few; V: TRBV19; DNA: TGTGCCAGTAGTAGTTGGACCGGGGGCACTGAAGCTTTCTTT; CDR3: CASSSWTGGTEAFF